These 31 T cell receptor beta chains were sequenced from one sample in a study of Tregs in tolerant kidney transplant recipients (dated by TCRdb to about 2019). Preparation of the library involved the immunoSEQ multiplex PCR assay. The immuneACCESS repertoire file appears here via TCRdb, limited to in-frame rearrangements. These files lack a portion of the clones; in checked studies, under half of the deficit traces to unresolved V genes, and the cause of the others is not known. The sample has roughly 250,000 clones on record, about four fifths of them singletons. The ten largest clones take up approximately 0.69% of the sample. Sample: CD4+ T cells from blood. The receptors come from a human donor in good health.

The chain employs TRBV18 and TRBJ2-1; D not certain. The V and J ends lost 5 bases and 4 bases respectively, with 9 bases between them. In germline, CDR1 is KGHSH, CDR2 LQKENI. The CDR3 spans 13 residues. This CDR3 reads CASSGGFYNEQFF. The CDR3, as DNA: TGTGCCAGCTCAGGCGGTTTTTACAATGAGCAGTTCTTC. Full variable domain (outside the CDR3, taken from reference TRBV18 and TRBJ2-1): NAGVMQNPRHLVRRRGQEARLRCSPMKGHSHVYWYRQLPEEGLKFMVYLQKENIIDESGMPKERFSAEFPKEGPSILRIQQVVRGDSAAYFCASSGGFYNEQFFGPGTRLTVL.

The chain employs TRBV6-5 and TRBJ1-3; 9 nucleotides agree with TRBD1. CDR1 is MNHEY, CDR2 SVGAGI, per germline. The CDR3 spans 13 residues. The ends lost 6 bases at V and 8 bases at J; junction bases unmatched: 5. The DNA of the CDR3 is TGTGCCAGCAGCCGGGACAGGGCAGACACCATATATTTT. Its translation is CASSRDRADTIYF.

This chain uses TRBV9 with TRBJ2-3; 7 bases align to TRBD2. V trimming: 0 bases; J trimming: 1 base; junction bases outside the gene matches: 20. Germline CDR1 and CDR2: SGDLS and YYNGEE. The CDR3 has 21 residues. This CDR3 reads CASSVDQPVGRGWPRTDTQYF. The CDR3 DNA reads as TGTGCCAGCAGCGTAGATCAACCAGTCGGGCGGGGGTGGCCCCGCACAGATACGCAGTATTTT.

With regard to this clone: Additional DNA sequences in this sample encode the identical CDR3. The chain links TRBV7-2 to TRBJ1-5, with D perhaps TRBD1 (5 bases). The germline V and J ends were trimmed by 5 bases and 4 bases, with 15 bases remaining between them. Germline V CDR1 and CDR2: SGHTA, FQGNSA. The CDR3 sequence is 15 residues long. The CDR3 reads CASSPGSGGNQPQHF. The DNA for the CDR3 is TGTGCCAGCAGCCCGGGGTCGGGGGGTAATCAGCCCCAGCATTTT.

CDR3 sequence (DNA): TGTGCCACCGAAAGTCGGAGAGCCGCCACCGGGGAGCTGTTTTTT. It is translated as CATESRRAATGELFF. This chain connects TRBV19 to TRBJ2-2; no definite D call. Germline values: CDR1 LNHDA, CDR2 SQIVND (reference sequence). V was cut by 10 bases and J by 4 bases, with 19 bases left in between. This CDR3 region has 15 residues.

Written as DNA, the CDR3 is TGTGCCAGCAGCTTAGGATCAACGGCAGGTCCTAATTCACCCCTCCACTTT. Residues: CASSLGSTAGPNSPLHF. The V call is TRBV11-2, the J call TRBJ1-6; the D is unclear. V was shortened by 1 base and J by 6 bases, with 16 bases between the two germline ends. Germline assignment: CDR1 SGHAT and CDR2 FQNNGV. CDR3 size: 17 residues.

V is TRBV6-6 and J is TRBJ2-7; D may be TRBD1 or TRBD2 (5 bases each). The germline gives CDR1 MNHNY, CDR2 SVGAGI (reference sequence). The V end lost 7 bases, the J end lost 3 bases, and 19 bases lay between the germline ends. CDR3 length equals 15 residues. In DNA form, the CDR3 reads TGTGCCAGCACTTTCTCTTCCGGGGCGGGCTACGAGCAGTACTTC. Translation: CASTFSSGAGYEQYF.

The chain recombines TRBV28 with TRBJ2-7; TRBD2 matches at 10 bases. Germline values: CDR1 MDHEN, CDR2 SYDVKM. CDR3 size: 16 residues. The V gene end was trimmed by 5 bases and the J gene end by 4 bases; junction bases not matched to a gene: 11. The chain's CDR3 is CASSPRGSGGKYEQYF. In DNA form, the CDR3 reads TGTGCCAGCAGTCCCAGGGGTAGCGGGGGGAAGTACGAGCAGTACTTC.

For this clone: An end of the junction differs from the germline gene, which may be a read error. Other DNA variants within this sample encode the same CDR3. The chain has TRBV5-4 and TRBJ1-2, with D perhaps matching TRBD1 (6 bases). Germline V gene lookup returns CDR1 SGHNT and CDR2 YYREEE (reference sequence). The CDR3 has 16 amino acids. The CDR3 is CASSLYGGPATYGYTF. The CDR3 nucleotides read TGCGCCAGCAGCTTGTATGGGGGGCCGGCCACCTATGGCTACACCTTC.

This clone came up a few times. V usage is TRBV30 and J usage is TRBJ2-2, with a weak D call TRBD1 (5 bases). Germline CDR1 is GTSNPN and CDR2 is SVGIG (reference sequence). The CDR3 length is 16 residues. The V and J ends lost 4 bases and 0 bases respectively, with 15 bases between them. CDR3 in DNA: TGTGCCTGGACCCCTAAATACAGGTCGAACACCGGGGAGCTGTTTTTT. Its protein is CAWTPKYRSNTGELFF.

CDR3 protein: CASSADRFRTGELFF. CDR3 nucleotides: TGTGCCAGCAGTGCGGACAGGTTTAGAACCGGGGAGCTGTTTTTT. This chain connects TRBV6-1 to TRBJ2-2; 7 bases are shared with TRBD1. The V gene end was trimmed by 4 bases and the J gene end by 5 bases; junction bases not matched to a gene: 7. This CDR3 region has 15 residues. The germline V gene has CDR1 MNHNS and CDR2 SASEGT.

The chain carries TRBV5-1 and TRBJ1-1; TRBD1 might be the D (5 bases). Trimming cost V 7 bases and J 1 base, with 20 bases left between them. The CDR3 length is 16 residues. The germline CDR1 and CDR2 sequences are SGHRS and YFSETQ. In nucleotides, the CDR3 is TGCGCCAGCGGGGCTAGTAGGGGAGAACCGAACACTGAAGCTTTCTTT. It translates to CASGASRGEPNTEAFF.

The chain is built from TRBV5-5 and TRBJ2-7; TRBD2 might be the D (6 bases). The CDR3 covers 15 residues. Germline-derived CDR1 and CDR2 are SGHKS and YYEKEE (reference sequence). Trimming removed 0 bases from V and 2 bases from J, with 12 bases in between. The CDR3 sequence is CASSLALALTYEQYF. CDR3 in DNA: TGTGCCAGCAGCTTGGCACTAGCCCTTACCTACGAGCAGTACTTC.

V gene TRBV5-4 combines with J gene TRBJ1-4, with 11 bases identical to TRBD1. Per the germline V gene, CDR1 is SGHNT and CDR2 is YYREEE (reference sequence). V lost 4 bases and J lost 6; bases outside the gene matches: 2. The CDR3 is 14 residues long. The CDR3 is CASSRDRGYEKLFF. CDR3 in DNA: TGTGCCAGCAGCCGGGACAGGGGGTATGAAAAACTGTTTTTT.

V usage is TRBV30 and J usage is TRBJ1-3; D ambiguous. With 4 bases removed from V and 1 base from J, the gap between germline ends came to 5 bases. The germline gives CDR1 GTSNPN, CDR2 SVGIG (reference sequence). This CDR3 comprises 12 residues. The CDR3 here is CAWKGSGNTIYF. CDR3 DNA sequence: TGTGCCTGGAAGGGTTCTGGAAACACCATATATTTT.

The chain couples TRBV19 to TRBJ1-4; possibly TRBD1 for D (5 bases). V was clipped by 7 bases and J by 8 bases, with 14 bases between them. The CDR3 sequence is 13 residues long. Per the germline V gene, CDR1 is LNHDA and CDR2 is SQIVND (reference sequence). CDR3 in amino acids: CASNGGRGEKLFF. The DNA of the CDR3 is TGTGCCAGTAATGGGGGAAGAGGGGAAAAACTGTTTTTT.

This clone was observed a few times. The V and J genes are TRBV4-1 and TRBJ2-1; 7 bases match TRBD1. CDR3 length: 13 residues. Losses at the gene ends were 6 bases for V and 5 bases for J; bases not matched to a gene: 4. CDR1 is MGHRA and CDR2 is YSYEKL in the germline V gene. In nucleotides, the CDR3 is TGCGCCAGCAGACACACAGGGGACAATGAGCAGTTCTTC. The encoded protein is CASRHTGDNEQFF.

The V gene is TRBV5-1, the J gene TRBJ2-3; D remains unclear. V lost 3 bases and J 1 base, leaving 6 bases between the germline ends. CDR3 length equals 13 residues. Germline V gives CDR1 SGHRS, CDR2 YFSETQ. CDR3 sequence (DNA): TGCGCCAGCAGCTCTACGGGCACAGATACGCAGTATTTT. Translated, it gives CASSSTGTDTQYF.

In nucleotides, the CDR3 is TGTGCCAGCTCACCATCGGGGGCCCTCTCTGGAAACACCATATATTTT. Translating it yields CASSPSGALSGNTIYF. The V and J genes are TRBV18 and TRBJ1-3, with D possibly being TRBD1 (6 bases). Deletions cut 2 bases from V and 0 bases from J, with 11 bases between. CDR3 length: 16 residues. Germline CDR1 and CDR2: KGHSH and LQKENI.

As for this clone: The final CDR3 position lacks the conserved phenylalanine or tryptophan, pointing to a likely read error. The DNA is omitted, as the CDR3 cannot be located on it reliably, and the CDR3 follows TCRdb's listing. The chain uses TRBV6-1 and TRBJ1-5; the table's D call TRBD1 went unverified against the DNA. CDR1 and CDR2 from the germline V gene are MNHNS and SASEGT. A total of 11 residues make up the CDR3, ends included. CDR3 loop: CASSERQGDLI.

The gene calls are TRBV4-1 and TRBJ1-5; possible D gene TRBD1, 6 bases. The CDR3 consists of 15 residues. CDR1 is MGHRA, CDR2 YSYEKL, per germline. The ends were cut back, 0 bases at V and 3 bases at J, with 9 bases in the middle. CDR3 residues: CASSQDDRPNQPQHF. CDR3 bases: TGCGCCAGCAGCCAAGACGACAGGCCCAATCAGCCCCAGCATTTT.

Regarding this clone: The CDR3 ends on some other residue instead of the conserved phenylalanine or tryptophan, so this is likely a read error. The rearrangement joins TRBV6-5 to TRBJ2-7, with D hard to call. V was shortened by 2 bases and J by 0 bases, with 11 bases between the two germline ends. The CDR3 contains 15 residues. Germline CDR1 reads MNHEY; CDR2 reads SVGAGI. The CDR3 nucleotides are TGTGCCAGCAGTTACGGTCAGGTAACCTCCTACGAGCAGTACCTC. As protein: CASSYGQVTSYEQYL.

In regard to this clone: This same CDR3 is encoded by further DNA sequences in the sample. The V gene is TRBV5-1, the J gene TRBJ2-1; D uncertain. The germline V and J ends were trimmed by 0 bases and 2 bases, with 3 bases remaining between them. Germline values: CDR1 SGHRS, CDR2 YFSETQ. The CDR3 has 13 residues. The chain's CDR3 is CASSLGPYNEQFF. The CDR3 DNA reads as TGCGCCAGCAGCTTGGGACCCTACAATGAGCAGTTCTTC.

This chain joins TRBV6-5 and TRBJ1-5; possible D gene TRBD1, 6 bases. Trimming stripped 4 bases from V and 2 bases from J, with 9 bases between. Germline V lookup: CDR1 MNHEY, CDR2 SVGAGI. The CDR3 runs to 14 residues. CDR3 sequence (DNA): TGTGCCAGCAGTTTACAGGGCGGCAATCAGCCCCAGCATTTT. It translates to CASSLQGGNQPQHF.

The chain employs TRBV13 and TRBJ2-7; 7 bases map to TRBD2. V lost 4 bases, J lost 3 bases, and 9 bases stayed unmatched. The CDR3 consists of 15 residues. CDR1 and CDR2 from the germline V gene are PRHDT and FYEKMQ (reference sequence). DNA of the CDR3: TGTGCCAGCAGCTCAACCCATCGGACTAGCTACGAGCAGTACTTC. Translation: CASSSTHRTSYEQYF.

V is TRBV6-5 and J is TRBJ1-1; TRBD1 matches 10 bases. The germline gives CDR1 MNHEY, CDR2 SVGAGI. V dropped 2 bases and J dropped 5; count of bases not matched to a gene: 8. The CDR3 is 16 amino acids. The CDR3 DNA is TGTGCCAGCAGTTACCCGACAGGGGGCACGAGGACTGAAGCTTTCTTT. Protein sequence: CASSYPTGGTRTEAFF.

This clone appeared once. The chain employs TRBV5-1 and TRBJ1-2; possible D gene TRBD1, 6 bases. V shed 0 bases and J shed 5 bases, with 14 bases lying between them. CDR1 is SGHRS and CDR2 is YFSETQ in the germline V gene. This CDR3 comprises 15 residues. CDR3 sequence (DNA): TGCGCCAGCAGCTTGGGGACAGCTACCGTTTATGGCTACACCTTC. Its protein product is CASSLGTATVYGYTF.

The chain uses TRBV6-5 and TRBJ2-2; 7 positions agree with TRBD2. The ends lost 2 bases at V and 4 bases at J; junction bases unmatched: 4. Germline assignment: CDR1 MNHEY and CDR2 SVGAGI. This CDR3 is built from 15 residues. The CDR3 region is CASSYKGRGTGELFF. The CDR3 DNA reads TGTGCCAGCAGTTACAAGGGGAGGGGCACCGGGGAGCTGTTTTTT.

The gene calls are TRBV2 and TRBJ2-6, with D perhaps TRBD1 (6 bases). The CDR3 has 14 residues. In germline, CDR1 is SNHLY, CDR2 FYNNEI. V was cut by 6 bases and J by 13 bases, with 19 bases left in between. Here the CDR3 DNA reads TGTGCCAGCAGGCTAAACAGGGACACGAGAGTCCTGACTTTC. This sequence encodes CASRLNRDTRVLTF. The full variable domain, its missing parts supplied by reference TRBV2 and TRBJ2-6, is EPEVTQTPSHQVTQMGQEVILRCVPISNHLYFYWYRQILGQKVEFLVSFYNNEISEKSEIFDDQFSVERPDGSNFTLKIRSTKLEDSAMYFCASRLNRDTRVLTFGAGSRLTVL.

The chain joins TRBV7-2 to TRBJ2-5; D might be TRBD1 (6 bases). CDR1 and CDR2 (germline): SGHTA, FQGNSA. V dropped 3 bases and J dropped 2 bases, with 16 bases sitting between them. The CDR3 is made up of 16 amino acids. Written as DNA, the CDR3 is TGTGCCAGCAGCTTTATGGGGGCAGGGCAACAAGAGACCCAGTACTTC. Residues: CASSFMGAGQQETQYF.

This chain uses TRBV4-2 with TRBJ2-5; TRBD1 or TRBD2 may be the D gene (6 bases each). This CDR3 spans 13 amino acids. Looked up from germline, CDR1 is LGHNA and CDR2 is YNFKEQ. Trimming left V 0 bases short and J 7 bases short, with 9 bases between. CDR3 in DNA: TGTGCCAGCAGCCAAGATGGGGGGCCGACCCAGTACTTC. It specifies CASSQDGGPTQYF.